Below, one T cell receptor (beta chain) is given with its context. The antigen is not known. The source of the sample is a study of vaccination and CD4 T cells after COVID-19. The overall study: Overlapping spike pools from SARS-CoV-2 and HCoV-NL63, HCoV-OC43 and HCoV-229E served as culture stimuli.

Treatment noted: approximately 9-day PBMC culture with coronavirus spike peptide pools or control peptides (ViraFEST assay). ViraFEST used peptide pools to expand antigen-specific T cells before TCR sequencing. The length of the CDR3 is 15 residues. Germline CDR1 is SGHTA and CDR2 is FQGTGA. Trimming shortened V by 2 bases and J by 2 bases, and 9 bases separated the two germline ends. Researchers used the Oncomine TCR Beta short-read assay to sequence DNA from cultured CD4+ T cells. TCRdb itself ran the PCR reads through MiXCR, one entry per CDR3 protein. The table shows about 3,200 distinct CDR3 sequences, with over 60% occurring only once.

The sequencing input was CD4+ T cells from blood, cultured in vitro. The chain employs TRBV7-3 and TRBJ2-2; the D call may be TRBD1 or TRBD2 (5 bases each). The clonotype originates from a human donor who had recovered from COVID-19. CDR3 sequence reads: CASSLLRGNTGELFF. Here the CDR3 DNA reads TGTGCCAGCAGCTTACTCCGGGGCAACACCGGGGAGCTGTTTTTT. The variable domain in full, completed from reference TRBV7-3 and TRBJ2-2, reads GAGVSQTPSNKVTEKGKYVELRCDPISGHTALYWYRQSLGQGPEFLIYFQGTGAADDSGLPNDRFFAVRPEGSVSTLKIQRTERGDSAVYLCASSLLRGNTGELFFGEGSRLTVL.